This TCR beta chain was recovered during a study of blood T cell repertoires in COVID-19. For the study at large: From the United States, Italy and Spain came samples of acute and convalescent COVID-19.

Methods used by the authors: From reference gene primer amplification, estimates of nucleated cell counts were derived. Sequencing was performed with immunoSEQ multiplex PCR; in TCRdb, only in-frame clones are kept and a portion is missing. The DNA was the basis for D and trimming; V, J and clone size are from that table. Of 80,000 to 100,000 clones in the sample, approximately 90% were seen once. This TCR was recovered from a man in his 60s with acute or convalescent COVID-19. Sample: peripheral blood.

In DNA, the CDR3 is TGTGCCAGCAGCCCACAGGGGGTTACTGGAAACACCATATATTTT. It is translated as CASSPQGVTGNTIYF. The rearrangement uses TRBV6-6 and TRBJ1-3, with TRBD1 matching over 8 bases. This CDR3 spans 15 amino acids. The V segment lost 6 bases and the J segment 2 bases; nucleotides outside the gene matches: 6. The germline gives CDR1 MNHNY, CDR2 SVGAGI (reference sequence).